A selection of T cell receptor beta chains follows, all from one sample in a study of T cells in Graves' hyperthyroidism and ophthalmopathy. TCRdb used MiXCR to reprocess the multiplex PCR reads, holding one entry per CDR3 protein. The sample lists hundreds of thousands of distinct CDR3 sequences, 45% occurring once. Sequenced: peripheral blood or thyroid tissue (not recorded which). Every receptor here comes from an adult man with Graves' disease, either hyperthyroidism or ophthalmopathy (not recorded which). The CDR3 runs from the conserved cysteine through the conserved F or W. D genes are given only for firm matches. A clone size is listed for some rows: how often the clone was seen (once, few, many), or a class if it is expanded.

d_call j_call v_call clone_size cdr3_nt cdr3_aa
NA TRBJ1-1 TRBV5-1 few TGCGCCAGCAGCTTGAGAACAGGGAGGAACACTGAAGCTTTCTTT CASSLRTGRNTEAFF
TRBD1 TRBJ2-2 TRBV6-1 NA TGTGCCAGCAGAGGACAGGGGGCGCGGGAGCTGTTTTTT CASRGQGARELFF
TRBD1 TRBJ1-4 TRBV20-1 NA TGCAGTGCTAACTGGGACAGTAATGAAAAACTGTTTTTT CSANWDSNEKLFF
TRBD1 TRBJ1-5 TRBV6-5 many TGTGCCAGCATCGGGACAGAACGGCAGCCCCAGCATTTT CASIGTERQPQHF
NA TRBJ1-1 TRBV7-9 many TGTGCCAGCAGCCCTGAGGGGACTGAAGCTTTCTTT CASSPEGTEAFF
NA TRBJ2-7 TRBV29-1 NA TGCAGCGTTGAAGGCGGGGAACTCTACGAGCAGTACTTC CSVEGGELYEQYF
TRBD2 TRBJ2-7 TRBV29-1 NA TGCAGCGTTAGTGAAGCGGGACTAAACTACGAGCAGTACTTC CSVSEAGLNYEQYF
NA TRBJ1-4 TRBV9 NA TGTGCCAGCAGCGTTGGGACATGGGAAAAACTGTTTTTT CASSVGTWEKLFF
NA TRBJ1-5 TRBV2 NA TGTGCCAGCAGCTTAGGAGGTAGCGAGGGGGAGACCCAGCATTTT CASSLGGSEGETQHF
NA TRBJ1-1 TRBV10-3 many TGTGCCATCAGCGCCGGGAGTTTGTGGGAAAACACTGAAGCTTTCTTT CAISAGSLWENTEAFF
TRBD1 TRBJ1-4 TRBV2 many TGTGCCAGCAACAAGGACAGGGGGAATGAAAAACTGTTTTTT CASNKDRGNEKLFF
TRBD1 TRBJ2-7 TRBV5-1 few TGCGCCAGCAGCCCGGGACAGCGCCCCTACGAGCAGTACTTC CASSPGQRPYEQYF
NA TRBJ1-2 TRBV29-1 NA TGCAGCGTTGAAGGGGGGGGAGTAAGGGCCAATGGCTACACCTTC CSVEGGGVRANGYTF
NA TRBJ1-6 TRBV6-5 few TGTGCCAGCAGTTACTCTTCTGCGCGGTCACCCCTCCACTTT CASSYSSARSPLHF